This T cell receptor (beta chain) derives from a study of cytomegalovirus exposure and HLA in healthy donors. Germline trimming cut 5 bases from V and 5 bases from J; bases unmatched to any gene: 5. Per the germline V gene, CDR1 is SGHAT and CDR2 is FQNNGV. The CDR3 runs 13 residues. A multiplex PCR was run with 60 Vbeta primers and 13 Jbeta primers. Generated by immunoSEQ multiplex PCR, the TCRdb table keeps only in-frame clones and is missing some. The data contain about 130,000 clones, roughly two thirds of them singletons. This sequence joins TRBV11-2 and TRBJ1-1; 7 nucleotides match TRBD1. Sequencing was carried out using PBMCs. The TCR comes from a man aged 30-40 years in good health and CMV-seropositive. Here the CDR3 reads CASSPRGVTEAFF. CDR3 DNA sequence: TGTGCCAGCAGCCCCAGGGGGGTAACTGAAGCTTTCTTT.